Described below is a single T cell receptor (beta chain) sequence and its context. Its antigen is unidentified. The sample comes from a study of monozygotic twins with inflammatory bowel disease. Study results and limitations: Distinguishing T cell subtypes was not possible.

Eight reactions per sample, run separately, yielded cDNA. TCRdb reprocessed the 5' RACE reads; each CDR3 protein has one entry and no DNA is given. The specimen's table records 330,000 or so distinct CDR3 sequences. The CDR3 has 13 amino acids. Germline CDR1 and CDR2: LGHNA and YNFKEQ. This sequence originates from a human donor with ulcerative colitis or Crohn's disease, or a healthy co-twin of an affected twin (not recorded which). The specimen sequenced was blood. V is TRBV4-2 and J is TRBJ2-5; the TCRdb D gene call, TRBD1, has no DNA to confirm it. CDR3 protein: CASSPGHGGAQYF.